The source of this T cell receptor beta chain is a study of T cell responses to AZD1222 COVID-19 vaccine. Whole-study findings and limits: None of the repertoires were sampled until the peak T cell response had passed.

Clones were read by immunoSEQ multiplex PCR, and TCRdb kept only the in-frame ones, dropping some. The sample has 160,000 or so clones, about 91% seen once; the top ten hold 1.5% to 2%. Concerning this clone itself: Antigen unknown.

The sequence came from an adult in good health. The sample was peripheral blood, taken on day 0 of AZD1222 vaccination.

The CDR3 is CASRDDRGQGEAFF. The DNA for the CDR3 is TGTGCCAGCAGAGACGATCGGGGCCAGGGTGAAGCTTTCTTT. This rearrangement joins TRBV6-5 to TRBJ1-1, with a possible D match to TRBD1 (5 bases). CDR1 and CDR2 from the germline V gene are MNHEY and SVGAGI. There are 14 residues in the CDR3. Trimming took 6 bases from V and 7 from J, leaving 18 bases between them.